This entry features one T cell receptor beta chain sequence. It lacks a known antigen. No per-base quality is available; no much larger clone lies one base away. The source of the sample is a study of T cell responses to AZD1222 COVID-19 vaccine (dated by TCRdb to the early 2020s). Background for the entire study: AZD1222 recipients whose second dose came at about 4 weeks and those whose second dose came at about 12 weeks were combined into one group, since spike-specific TCR depth and breadth did not differ between the two schedules. Trial participants were enrolled by age into subgroups of 18-55, 56-69 and 70-plus years, and around 150, 29 and 61 TCR-sequenced participants, respectively, were included in these subgroups. A total of around 240 trial participants underwent TCR sequencing, of whom some 200 had received two doses of AZD1222 and around 25 had received two doses of the MenACWY control vaccine.

The time point label corresponds to: baseline before first vaccination. Samples from vaccinated people were obtained from the UK trials COV001 and COV002, which included a single-blind randomized controlled phase 2/3 trial of AZD1222 (ChAdOx1 nCoV-19) in healthy adults. For TCRbeta chain sequencing, PBMC samples were collected from trial participants at day 0 and at day 28 after the second dose. Broad study findings and their caveats: Most participants were white British and females outnumbered males, and the authors suggested that clonal diversity may have been underestimated. No day 14 peak-response samples were available, so repertoires were characterized only after the peak T cell response. After two AZD1222 doses, both the breadth and the depth of spike-specific TCRs were significantly higher than at day 0 and than in MenACWY recipients. Only a handful of AZD1222 recipients were SARS-CoV-2 seropositive at baseline, limiting conclusions about previously exposed vaccinees. Reportedly, almost half of the unique spike-specific TCRs recognized epitopes lying outside the regions that are mutated in the B.1.351 and B.1.1.7 variants. The vaccine-associated CD4 TCRs covered the entire spike protein, and the dominant responses fell in regions 160-218 and 743-854. In the small 56-69-year group, the increase in depth fell short of significance, most likely because of low power.

V is pruned by 4 bases and J by 1 base, leaving 7 bases of the junction without a gene match. From its cysteine to its phenylalanine, the CDR3 spans 17 amino acids. Just the 51-base CDR3 DNA is kept, in frame starting at base 1. The germline V gene encodes CDR1 MDHEN and CDR2 SYDVKM. The CDR3 regions of human TCRbeta chains were subjected to immunosequencing. In the paper's pipeline: TCRs in the repertoires were compared against a reference library of SARS-CoV-2-specific TCRs that had been generated with the MIRA antigen-specificity platform. Breadth meant the fraction of unique TCRs that were SARS-CoV-2-associated, whereas depth meant the fraction of total T cells that were SARS-CoV-2-associated. Using the MIRA data, each spike-specific TCR was assigned both to the spike region to which the TCR was reactive and to a CD4 or CD8 class. Log10-transformed breadth and depth values were compared by one-way ANOVA with Sidak's multiple comparisons tests. TCRdb took this table from immuneACCESS and kept in-frame rearrangements with V and J called. Such tables lack part of the clones; where checked against another copy, unresolved V genes explain under half of the gap, and the rest is unexplained. V, J and clone size reflect that table, while D and trimming were determined from the DNA. The sample data list more than 150,000 clones, and about 92% of these were observed just once. Over 9.5% of the sample lies in the top ten.

The material was peripheral blood, obtained on day 0 of AZD1222 vaccination. The sequence was collected from an adult in good health. The sequence is built from TRBV28 and TRBJ1-5, with TRBD1 identical over 10 junction bases. The CDR3 protein sequence reads: CASSSWTGGVSNQPQHF. DNA sequence: TGTGCCAGCAGTTCATGGACAGGGGGTGTGAGCAATCAGCCCCAGCATTTT.